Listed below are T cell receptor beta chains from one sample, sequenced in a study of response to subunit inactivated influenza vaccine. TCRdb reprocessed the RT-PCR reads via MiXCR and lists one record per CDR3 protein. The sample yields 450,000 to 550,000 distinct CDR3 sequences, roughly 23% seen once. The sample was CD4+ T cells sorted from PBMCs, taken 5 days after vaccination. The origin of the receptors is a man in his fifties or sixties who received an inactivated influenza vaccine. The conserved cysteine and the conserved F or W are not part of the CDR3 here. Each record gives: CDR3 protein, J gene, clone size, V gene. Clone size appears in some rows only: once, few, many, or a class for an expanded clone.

CDR3 protein: ASSLTGDNYNEQF
J gene: TRBJ2-1
clone size: -
V gene: TRBV5-1

CDR3 protein: ASSLQGQGKAGELF
J gene: TRBJ2-2
clone size: few
V gene: TRBV27

CDR3 protein: ASSALAGGGNEQF
J gene: TRBJ2-1
clone size: -
V gene: TRBV5-1

CDR3 protein: SARGRASYNEQF
J gene: TRBJ2-1
clone size: few
V gene: TRBV20-1

CDR3 protein: ASSHRDQYNEQF
J gene: TRBJ2-1
clone size: few
V gene: TRBV7-8

CDR3 protein: ASSAGGRITGELF
J gene: TRBJ2-2
clone size: few
V gene: TRBV27

CDR3 protein: ASSSPGGKDTQY
J gene: TRBJ2-3
clone size: few
V gene: TRBV7-9

CDR3 protein: ASSLGTSERL
J gene: TRBJ2-1
clone size: -
V gene: TRBV12-3/TRBV12-4

CDR3 protein: ASSSVLGVAKNIQY
J gene: TRBJ2-4
clone size: -
V gene: TRBV6-5

CDR3 protein: ASSLGRGLGIGELF
J gene: TRBJ2-2
clone size: few
V gene: TRBV7-2

CDR3 protein: ASARSGTGELF
J gene: TRBJ2-2
clone size: few
V gene: TRBV12-3/TRBV12-4

CDR3 protein: ASRSGLVSDTQY
J gene: TRBJ2-3
clone size: -
V gene: TRBV2

CDR3 protein: SPLGGATDTQY
J gene: TRBJ2-3
clone size: -
V gene: TRBV20-1

CDR3 protein: ASSQDQRGSYEQY
J gene: TRBJ2-7
clone size: -
V gene: TRBV4-1

CDR3 protein: SQRQGPYTQY
J gene: TRBJ2-3
clone size: few
V gene: TRBV29-1

CDR3 protein: ASSDRTSGGTDTQY
J gene: TRBJ2-3
clone size: -
V gene: TRBV5-1

CDR3 protein: ASSRGSDVGLTYEQY
J gene: TRBJ2-7
clone size: few
V gene: TRBV7-2

CDR3 protein: AISDHPRAGELF
J gene: TRBJ2-2
clone size: -
V gene: TRBV10-3

CDR3 protein: SATQDSAEAF
J gene: TRBJ1-1
clone size: many
V gene: TRBV29-1

CDR3 protein: SAAGVYNEQF
J gene: TRBJ2-1
clone size: -
V gene: TRBV20-1

CDR3 protein: AITNDRYQETQY
J gene: TRBJ2-5
clone size: -
V gene: TRBV10-3

CDR3 protein: SARDPWTHQAF
J gene: TRBJ1-1
clone size: few
V gene: TRBV20-1

CDR3 protein: ATSDPVVRTQY
J gene: TRBJ2-5
clone size: -
V gene: TRBV24-1